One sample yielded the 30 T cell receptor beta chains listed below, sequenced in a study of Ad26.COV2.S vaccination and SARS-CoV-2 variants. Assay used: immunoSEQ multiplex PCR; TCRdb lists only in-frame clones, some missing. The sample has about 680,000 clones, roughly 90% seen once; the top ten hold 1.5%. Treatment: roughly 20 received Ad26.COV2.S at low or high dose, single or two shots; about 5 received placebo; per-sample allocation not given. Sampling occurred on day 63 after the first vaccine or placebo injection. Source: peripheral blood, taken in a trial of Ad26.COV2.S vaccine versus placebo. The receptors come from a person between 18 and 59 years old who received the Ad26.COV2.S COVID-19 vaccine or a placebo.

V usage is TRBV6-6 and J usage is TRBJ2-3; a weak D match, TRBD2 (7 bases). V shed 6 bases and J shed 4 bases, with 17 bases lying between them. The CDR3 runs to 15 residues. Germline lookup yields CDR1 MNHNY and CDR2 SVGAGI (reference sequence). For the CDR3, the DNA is TGTGCCAGCAGGGACAGCGGGAATCGGCCAGATACGCAGTATTTT. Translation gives CASRDSGNRPDTQYF.

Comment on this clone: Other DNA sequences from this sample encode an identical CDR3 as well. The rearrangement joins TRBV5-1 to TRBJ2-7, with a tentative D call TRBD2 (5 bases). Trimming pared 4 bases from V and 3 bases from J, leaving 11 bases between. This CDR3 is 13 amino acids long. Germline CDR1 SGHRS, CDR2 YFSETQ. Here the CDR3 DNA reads TGCGCCAGCAGCCTTGAGGGCCTCTACGAGCAGTACTTC. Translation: CASSLEGLYEQYF. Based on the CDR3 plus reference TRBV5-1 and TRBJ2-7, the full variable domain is KAGVTQTPRYLIKTRGQQVTLSCSPISGHRSVSWYQQTPGQGLQFLFEYFSETQRNKGNFPGRFSGRQFSNSRSEMNVSTLELGDSALYLCASSLEGLYEQYFGPGTRLTVT.

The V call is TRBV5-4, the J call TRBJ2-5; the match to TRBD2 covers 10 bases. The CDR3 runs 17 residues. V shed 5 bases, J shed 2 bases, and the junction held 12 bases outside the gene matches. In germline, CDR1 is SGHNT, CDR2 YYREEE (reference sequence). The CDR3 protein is CASSRPSGSREQETQYF. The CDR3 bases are TGTGCCAGCAGTAGGCCTAGCGGGAGTAGGGAACAAGAGACCCAGTACTTC.

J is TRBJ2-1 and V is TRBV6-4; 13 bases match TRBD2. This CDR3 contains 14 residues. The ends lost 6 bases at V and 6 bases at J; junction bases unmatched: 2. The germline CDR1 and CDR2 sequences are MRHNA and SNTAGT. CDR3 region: CASRTSGGSNEQFF. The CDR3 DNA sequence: TGTGCCAGCAGGACTAGCGGGGGGTCCAATGAGCAGTTCTTC.

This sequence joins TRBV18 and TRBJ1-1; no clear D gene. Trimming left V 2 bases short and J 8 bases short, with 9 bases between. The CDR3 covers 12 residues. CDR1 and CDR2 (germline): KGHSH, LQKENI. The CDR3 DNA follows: TGTGCCAGCTCACCAAATCGGGAGGAAGCTTTCTTT. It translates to CASSPNREEAFF.

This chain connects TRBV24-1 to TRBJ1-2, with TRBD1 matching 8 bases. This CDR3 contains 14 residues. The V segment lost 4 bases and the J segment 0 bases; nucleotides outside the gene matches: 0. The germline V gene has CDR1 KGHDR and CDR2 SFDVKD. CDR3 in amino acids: CATSEQGANYGYTF. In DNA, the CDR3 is TGTGCCACCAGTGAACAGGGGGCTAACTATGGCTACACCTTC.

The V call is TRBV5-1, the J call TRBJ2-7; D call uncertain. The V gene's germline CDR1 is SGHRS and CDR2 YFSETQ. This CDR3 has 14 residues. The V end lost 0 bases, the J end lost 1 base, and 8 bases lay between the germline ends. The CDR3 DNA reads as TGCGCCAGCAGCTTGGGTTCCGTTTCCTACGAGCAGTACTTC. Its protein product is CASSLGSVSYEQYF.

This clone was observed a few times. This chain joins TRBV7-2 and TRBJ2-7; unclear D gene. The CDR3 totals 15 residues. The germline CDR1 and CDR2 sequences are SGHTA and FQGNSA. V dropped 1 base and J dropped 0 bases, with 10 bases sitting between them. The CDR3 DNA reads TGTGCCAGCAGCTTAGAGGCCCAGAGCTCCTACGAGCAGTACTTC. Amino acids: CASSLEAQSSYEQYF. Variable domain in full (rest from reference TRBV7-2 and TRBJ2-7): GAGVSQSPSNKVTEKGKDVELRCDPISGHTALYWYRQSLGQGLEFLIYFQGNSAPDKSGLPSDRFSAERTGGSVSTLTIQRTQQEDSAVYLCASSLEAQSSYEQYFGPGTRLTVT.

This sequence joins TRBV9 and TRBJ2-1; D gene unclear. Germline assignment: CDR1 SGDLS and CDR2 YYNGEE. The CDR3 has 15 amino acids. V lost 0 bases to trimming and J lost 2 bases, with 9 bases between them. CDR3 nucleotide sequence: TGTGCCAGCAGCGTAGCCTTAGCACCCTACAATGAGCAGTTCTTC. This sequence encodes CASSVALAPYNEQFF.

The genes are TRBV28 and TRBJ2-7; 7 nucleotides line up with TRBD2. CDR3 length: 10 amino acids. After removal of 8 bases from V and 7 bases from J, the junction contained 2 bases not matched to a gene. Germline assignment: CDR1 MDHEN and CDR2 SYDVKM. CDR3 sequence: CASFGREQYF. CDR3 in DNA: TGTGCCAGCTTCGGGAGGGAGCAGTACTTC.

CDR3: CASSTRLAGGPGETQYF. In DNA form, the CDR3 reads TGTGCCAGCAGCACTCGACTAGCGGGAGGCCCGGGGGAGACCCAGTACTTC. The J gene is TRBJ2-5, the V gene TRBV7-8; 13 bases are a match to TRBD2. CDR1 is SGHVS and CDR2 is FQNEAQ in the germline V gene. This CDR3 is built from 17 residues. With V trimmed by 5 bases and J by 5 bases, 11 bases remained unmatched.

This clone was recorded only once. CDR3 in amino acids: CASSLASSTGELFF. CDR3 DNA sequence: TGTGCCAGCAGCTTAGCTAGCAGCACCGGGGAGCTGTTTTTT. The chain joins TRBV7-2 to TRBJ2-2, with no clear D. With 0 bases removed from V and 4 bases from J, the gap between germline ends came to 6 bases. The CDR3 length is 14 residues. Germline V gene data show CDR1 as SGHTA and CDR2 as FQGNSA.

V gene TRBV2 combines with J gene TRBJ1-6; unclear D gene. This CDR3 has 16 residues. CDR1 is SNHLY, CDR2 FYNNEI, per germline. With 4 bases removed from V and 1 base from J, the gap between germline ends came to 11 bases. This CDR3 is CASSGYRASYNSPLHF. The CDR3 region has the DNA TGTGCCAGCAGTGGGTACAGAGCTTCCTATAATTCACCCCTCCACTTT. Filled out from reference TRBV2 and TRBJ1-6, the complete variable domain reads EPEVTQTPSHQVTQMGQEVILRCVPISNHLYFYWYRQILGQKVEFLVSFYNNEISEKSEIFDDQFSVERPDGSNFTLKIRSTKLEDSAMYFCASSGYRASYNSPLHFGNGTRLTVT.

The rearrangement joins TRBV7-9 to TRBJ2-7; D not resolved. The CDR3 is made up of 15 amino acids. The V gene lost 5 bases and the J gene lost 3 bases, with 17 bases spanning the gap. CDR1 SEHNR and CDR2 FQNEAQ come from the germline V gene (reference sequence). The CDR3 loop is CASSPHTLPHYEQYF. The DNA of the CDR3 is TGTGCCAGCAGCCCCCACACGCTCCCTCACTACGAGCAGTACTTC.

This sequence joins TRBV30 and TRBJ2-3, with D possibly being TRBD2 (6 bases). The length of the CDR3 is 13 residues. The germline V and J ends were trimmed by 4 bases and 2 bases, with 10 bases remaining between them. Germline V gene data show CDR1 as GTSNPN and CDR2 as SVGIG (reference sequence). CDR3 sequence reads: CAWTSGYTDTQYF. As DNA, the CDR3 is TGTGCCTGGACCAGCGGGTACACAGATACGCAGTATTTT.

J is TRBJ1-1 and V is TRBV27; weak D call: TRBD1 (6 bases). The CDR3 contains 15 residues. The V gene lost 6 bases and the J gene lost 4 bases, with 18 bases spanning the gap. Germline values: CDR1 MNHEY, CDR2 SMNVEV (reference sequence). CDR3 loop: CASSRLVTGFTEAFF. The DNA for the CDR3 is TGTGCCAGCAGCAGACTAGTGACAGGCTTCACTGAAGCTTTCTTT.

The CDR3 spells CASSSTPEGTEAFF. CDR3 nucleotide sequence: TGTGCCAGCAGCTCAACCCCCGAGGGCACTGAAGCTTTCTTT. The chain has TRBV11-3 and TRBJ1-1; D remains ambiguous. The CDR3 loop spans 14 amino acids. Germline V gene data show CDR1 as SGHNT and CDR2 as YENEEA. Trimming pared 4 bases from V and 4 bases from J, leaving 13 bases between.

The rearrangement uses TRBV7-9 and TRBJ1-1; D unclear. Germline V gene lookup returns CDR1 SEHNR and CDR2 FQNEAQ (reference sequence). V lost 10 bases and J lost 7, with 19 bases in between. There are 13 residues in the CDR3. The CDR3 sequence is CATSRNSFREAFF. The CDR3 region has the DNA TGTGCCACTTCACGCAACTCCTTTCGTGAAGCTTTCTTT.

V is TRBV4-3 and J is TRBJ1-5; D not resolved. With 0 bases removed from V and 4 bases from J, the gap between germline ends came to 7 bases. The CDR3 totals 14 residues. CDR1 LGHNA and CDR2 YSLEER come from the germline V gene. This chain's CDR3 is CASSQDERNQPQHF. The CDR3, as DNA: TGCGCCAGCAGCCAAGATGAGAGAAATCAGCCCCAGCATTTT.

CDR3 region: CASSSAGDNNQPQHF. The CDR3 region has the DNA TGTGCCAGCAGTTCCGCCGGGGACAACAATCAGCCCCAGCATTTT. This chain links TRBV6-6 with TRBJ1-5; TRBD1 is a possible D gene (6 bases). Germline-derived CDR1 and CDR2 are MNHNY and SVGAGI (reference sequence). The CDR3 contains 15 residues. The V gene lost 4 bases and the J gene lost 3 bases, with 13 bases spanning the gap.

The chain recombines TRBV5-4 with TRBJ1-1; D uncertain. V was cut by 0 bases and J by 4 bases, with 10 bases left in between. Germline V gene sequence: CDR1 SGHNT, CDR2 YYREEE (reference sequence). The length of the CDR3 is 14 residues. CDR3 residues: CASSLGLGSTEAFF. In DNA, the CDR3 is TGTGCCAGCAGCTTGGGCCTCGGGTCCACTGAAGCTTTCTTT.

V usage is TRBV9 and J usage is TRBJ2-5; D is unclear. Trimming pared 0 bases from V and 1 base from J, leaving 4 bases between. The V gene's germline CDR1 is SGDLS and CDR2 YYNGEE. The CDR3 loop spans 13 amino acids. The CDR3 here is CASSVASQETQYF. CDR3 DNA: TGTGCCAGCAGCGTAGCAAGCCAAGAGACCCAGTACTTC.

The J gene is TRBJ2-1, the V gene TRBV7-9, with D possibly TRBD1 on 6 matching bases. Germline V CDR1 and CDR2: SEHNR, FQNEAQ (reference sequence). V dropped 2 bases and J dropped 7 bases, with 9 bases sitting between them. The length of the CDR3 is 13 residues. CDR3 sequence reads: CASSLTTGNEQFF. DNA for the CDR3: TGTGCCAGCAGCTTAACCACAGGGAATGAGCAGTTCTTC.

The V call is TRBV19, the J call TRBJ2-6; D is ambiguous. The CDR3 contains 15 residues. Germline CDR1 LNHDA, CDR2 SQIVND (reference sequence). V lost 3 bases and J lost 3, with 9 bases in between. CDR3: CASSIVAGGANVLTF. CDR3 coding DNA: TGTGCCAGTAGTATTGTGGCTGGTGGGGCCAACGTCCTGACTTTC. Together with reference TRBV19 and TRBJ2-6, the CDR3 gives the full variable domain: DGGITQSPKYLFRKEGQNVTLSCEQNLNHDAMYWYRQDPGQGLRLIYYSQIVNDFQKGDIAEGYSVSREKKESFPLTVTSAQKNPTAFYLCASSIVAGGANVLTFGAGSRLTVL.

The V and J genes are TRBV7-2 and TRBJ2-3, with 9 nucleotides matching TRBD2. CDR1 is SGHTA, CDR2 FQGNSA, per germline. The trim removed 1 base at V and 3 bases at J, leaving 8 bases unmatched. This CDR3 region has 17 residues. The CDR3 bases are TGTGCCAGCAGCTTAGAAGGGGCGGGAGGGCATACAGATACGCAGTATTTT. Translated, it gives CASSLEGAGGHTDTQYF.

DNA of the CDR3: TGCAGCGTTGTCGGACAGGTTTCCTATGGCTACACCTTC. This codes for CSVVGQVSYGYTF. The chain has TRBV29-1 and TRBJ1-2; 7 nucleotides match TRBD1. The germline V gene has CDR1 SQVTM and CDR2 ANQGSEA. Trimming took 4 bases from V and 4 from J; bases not matched to a gene: 6. The CDR3 has 13 residues.

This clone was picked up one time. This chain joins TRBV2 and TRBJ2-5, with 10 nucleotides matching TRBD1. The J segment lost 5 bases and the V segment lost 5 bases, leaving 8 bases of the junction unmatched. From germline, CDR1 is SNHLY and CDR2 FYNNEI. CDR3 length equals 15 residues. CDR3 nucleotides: TGTGCCAGCAGTAAAGGGACAGGGGATGGGGAGACCCAGTACTTC. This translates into CASSKGTGDGETQYF. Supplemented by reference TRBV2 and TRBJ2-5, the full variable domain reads EPEVTQTPSHQVTQMGQEVILRCVPISNHLYFYWYRQILGQKVEFLVSFYNNEISEKSEIFDDQFSVERPDGSNFTLKIRSTKLEDSAMYFCASSKGTGDGETQYFGPGTRLLVL.

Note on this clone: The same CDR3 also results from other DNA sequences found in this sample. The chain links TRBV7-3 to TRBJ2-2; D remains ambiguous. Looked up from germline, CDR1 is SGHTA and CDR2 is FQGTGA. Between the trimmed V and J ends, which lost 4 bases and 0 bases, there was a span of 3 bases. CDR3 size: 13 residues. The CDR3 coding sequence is TGTGCCAGCAGCTCCCCGAACACCGGGGAGCTGTTTTTT. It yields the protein CASSSPNTGELFF.

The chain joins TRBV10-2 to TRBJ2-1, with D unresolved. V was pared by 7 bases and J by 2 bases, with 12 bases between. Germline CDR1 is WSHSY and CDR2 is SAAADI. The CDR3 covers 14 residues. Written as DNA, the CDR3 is TGCGCCAGCACCCCCCCCTCCACCTACAATGAGCAGTTCTTC. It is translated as CASTPPSTYNEQFF.

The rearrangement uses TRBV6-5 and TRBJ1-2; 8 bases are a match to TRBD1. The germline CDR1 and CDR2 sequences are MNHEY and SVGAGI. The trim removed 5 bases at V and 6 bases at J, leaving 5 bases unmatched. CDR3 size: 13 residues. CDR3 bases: TGTGCCAGCAGTACCAAGGACAGGGATGGCTACACCTTC. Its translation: CASSTKDRDGYTF.